This is a list of T cell receptor beta chains from one sample in a study of blood T cell repertoires in COVID-19. Only in-frame clones appear in the TCRdb table, and some are missing; sequencing was by immunoSEQ multiplex PCR. The sample lists more than 200,000 clones; 86% were seen once. Sequenced: peripheral blood. Receptor source: a woman in her forties or fifties with COVID-19, enrolled during active disease. The CDR3 runs from the conserved cysteine through the conserved F or W. Clone size is given for some rows only: seen once, a few or many times, or a class if the clone is expanded.

j_call,clone_size,v_call,cdr3_aa
TRBJ1-1,-,TRBV11-3,CASSLLPSPGIGAEAFF
TRBJ2-2,-,TRBV19,CASSGTGVYVSGELFF
TRBJ1-2,few,TRBV3-1/TRBV3-2,CASSPPGGTRYGYTF
TRBJ1-4,-,TRBV6-5,CASREFGTANEKLFF
TRBJ1-2,-,TRBV13,CASSLGGQGYYGYTF
TRBJ1-3,-,TRBV11-2,CASSGARAGNTIYF
TRBJ1-3,-,TRBV4-1,CASSLTGDFGNTIYF
TRBJ1-4,-,TRBV29-1,CSVAAGTANEKLFF
TRBJ2-1,-,TRBV19,CASSLVLGGVIDEQFF
TRBJ1-2,-,TRBV5-5,CASSLAVQGSYGYTF
TRBJ1-1,-,TRBV21-1,CASSKERWACRGVENTEAFF
TRBJ2-7,few,TRBV28,CASSLQGRAYEQYF
TRBJ2-1,-,TRBV28,CASSLLGQGGNEQFF
TRBJ1-2,-,TRBV5-1,CASSEQGPQDGYTF
TRBJ2-2,-,TRBV5-4,CASSLRGLNTGELFF
TRBJ2-5,-,TRBV5-1,CASSSTGTLYQETQYF
TRBJ1-6,once,TRBV19,CASRPGQGNNSPLHF
TRBJ2-1,-,TRBV6-1,CASSEEQGTLYNEQFF
TRBJ1-1,few,TRBV6-1,CASSELGQGEAFF
TRBJ2-7,-,TRBV5-1,CASRAGQTYEQYF
TRBJ1-4,-,TRBV6-6,CASTDTGGAGEKLFF
TRBJ2-7,-,TRBV28,CASSPGQVFYEQYF
TRBJ1-3,-,TRBV10-2,CASSERQSLAVGNTIYF
TRBJ1-1,few,TRBV19,CASRELDRSGSEAFF
TRBJ2-1,-,TRBV14,CASSQYRARYNEQFF
TRBJ2-2,-,TRBV12-2,CASRLAGRAANTGELFF
TRBJ1-5,-,TRBV28,CASSSTTGGDQPQHF
TRBJ2-7,-,TRBV5-1,CASSSTLFGEQYF
TRBJ1-2,-,TRBV5-8,CASSLNRAYYGYTF
TRBJ1-5,few,TRBV15,CATSIPDKSQHF
TRBJ2-1,-,TRBV5-8,CASSLGGGDEQFF
TRBJ2-1,-,TRBV3-1/TRBV3-2,CASSQPAVAGGVNEQFF
TRBJ1-2,many,TRBV30,CAWSVGTGKLCTF